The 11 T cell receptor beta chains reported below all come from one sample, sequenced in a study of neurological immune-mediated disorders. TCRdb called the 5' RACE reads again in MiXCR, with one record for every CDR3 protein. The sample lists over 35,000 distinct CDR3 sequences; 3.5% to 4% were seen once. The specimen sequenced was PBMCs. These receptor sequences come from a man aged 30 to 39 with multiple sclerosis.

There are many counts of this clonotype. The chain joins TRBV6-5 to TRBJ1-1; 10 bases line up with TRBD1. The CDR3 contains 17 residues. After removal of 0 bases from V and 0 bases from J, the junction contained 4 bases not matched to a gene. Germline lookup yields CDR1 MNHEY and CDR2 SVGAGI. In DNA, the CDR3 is TGTGCCAGCAGTTACTCCCGGACAGGGGGGATGAACACTGAAGCTTTCTTT. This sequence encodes CASSYSRTGGMNTEAFF.

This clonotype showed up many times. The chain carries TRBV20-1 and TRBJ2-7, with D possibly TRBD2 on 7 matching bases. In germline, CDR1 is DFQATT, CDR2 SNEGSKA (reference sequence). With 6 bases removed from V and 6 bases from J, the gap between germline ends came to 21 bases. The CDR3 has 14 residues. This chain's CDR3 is CSAGGGTRSTEQYF. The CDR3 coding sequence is TGCAGTGCGGGAGGGGGGACTCGCTCTACCGAGCAGTACTTC.

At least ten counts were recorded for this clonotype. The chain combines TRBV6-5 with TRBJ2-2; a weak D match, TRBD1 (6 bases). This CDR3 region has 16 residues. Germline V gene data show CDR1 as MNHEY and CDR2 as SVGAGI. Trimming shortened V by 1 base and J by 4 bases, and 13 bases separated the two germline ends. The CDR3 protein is CASSYLGVQGTGELFF. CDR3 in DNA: TGTGCCAGCAGTTACTTAGGTGTACAGGGCACCGGGGAGCTGTTTTTT.

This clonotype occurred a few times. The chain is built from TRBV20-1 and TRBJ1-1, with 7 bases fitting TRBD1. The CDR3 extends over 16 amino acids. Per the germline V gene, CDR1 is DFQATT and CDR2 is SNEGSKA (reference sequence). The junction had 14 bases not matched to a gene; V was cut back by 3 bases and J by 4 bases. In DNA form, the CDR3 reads TGCAGTGCTAGGGACCCTTTTGACAGGGTCGGCACTGAAGCTTTCTTT. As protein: CSARDPFDRVGTEAFF.

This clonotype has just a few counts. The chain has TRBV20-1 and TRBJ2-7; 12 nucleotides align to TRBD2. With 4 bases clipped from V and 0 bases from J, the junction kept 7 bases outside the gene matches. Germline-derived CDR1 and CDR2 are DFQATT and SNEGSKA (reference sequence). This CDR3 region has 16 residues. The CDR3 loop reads CSATSGGAYISYEQYF. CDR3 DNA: TGCAGTGCTACTAGCGGGGGGGCCTATATCTCCTACGAGCAGTACTTC.

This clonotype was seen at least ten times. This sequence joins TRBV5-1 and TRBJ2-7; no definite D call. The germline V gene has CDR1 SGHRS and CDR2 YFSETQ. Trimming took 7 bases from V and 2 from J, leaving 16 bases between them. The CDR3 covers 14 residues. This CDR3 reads CASRETTDTYEQYF. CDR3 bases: TGCGCCAGCCGAGAGACGACGGATACCTACGAGCAGTACTTC.

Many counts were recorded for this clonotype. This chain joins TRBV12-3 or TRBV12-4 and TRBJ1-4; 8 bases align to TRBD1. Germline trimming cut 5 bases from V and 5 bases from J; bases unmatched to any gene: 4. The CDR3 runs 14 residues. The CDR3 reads CASSPGQGNEKLFF. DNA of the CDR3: TGTGCCAGCAGTCCCGGACAGGGCAATGAAAAACTGTTTTTT.

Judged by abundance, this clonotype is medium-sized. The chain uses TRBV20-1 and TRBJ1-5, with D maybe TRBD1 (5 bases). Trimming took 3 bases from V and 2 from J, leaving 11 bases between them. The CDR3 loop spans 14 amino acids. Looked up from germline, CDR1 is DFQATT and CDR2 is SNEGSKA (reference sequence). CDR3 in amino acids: CSASVGTGNQPQHF. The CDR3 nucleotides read TGCAGTGCTAGTGTTGGGACCGGCAATCAGCCCCAGCATTTT.

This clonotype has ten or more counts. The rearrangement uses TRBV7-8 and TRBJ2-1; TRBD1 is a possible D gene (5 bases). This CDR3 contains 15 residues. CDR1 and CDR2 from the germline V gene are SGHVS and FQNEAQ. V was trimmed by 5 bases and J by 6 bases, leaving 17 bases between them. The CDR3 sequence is CASSTPAGPPNEQFF. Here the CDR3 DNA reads TGTGCCAGCAGCACCCCTGCAGGGCCACCCAATGAGCAGTTCTTC.

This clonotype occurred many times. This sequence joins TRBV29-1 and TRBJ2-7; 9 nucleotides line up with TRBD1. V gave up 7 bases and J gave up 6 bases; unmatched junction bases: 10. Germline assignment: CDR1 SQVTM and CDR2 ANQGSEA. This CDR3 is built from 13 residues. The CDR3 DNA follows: TGCAGCGCGCTCCGGGACAGGGAGTCCGAGCAGTACTTC. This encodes CSALRDRESEQYF.

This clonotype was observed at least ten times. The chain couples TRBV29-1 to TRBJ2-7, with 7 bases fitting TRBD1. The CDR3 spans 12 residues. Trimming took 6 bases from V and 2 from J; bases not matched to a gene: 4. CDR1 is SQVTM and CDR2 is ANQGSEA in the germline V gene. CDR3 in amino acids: CSVRDSTYEQYF. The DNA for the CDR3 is TGCAGCGTACGGGACAGTACCTACGAGCAGTACTTC.